Below, 29 T cell receptor beta chains from the same sample are listed, as sequenced in a study of blood T cell repertoires in COVID-19. Assay used: immunoSEQ multiplex PCR; TCRdb lists only in-frame clones, some missing. The sample records approximately 200,000 clones, over 80% being singletons. Source material: peripheral blood. These receptors all stem from a human donor in a cohort sampled during active COVID-19.

The CDR3 nucleotides read TGTGCCTGGAGTGTCGGCAGGGGCTTTGGCTACACCTTC. This sequence encodes CAWSVGRGFGYTF. The J gene is TRBJ1-2, the V gene TRBV30; a possible D gene is TRBD1 (6 bases). Trimming took 0 bases from V and 7 from J, leaving 12 bases between them. Germline V CDR1 and CDR2: GTSNPN, SVGIG (reference sequence). This CDR3 has 13 amino acids. The entire variable domain, with the rest obtained from reference TRBV30 and TRBJ1-2, is as follows: SQTIHQWPATLVQPVGSPLSLECTVEGTSNPNLYWYRQAAGRGLQLLFYSVGIGQISSEVPQNLSASRPQDRQFILSSKKLLLSDSGFYLCAWSVGRGFGYTFGSGTRLTVV.

This chain links TRBV7-3 with TRBJ1-2; 8 bases align to TRBD1. CDR3 length: 14 residues. The V and J ends lost 5 bases and 4 bases, in that order; junction bases with no gene match: 6. Germline loops: CDR1 SGHTA, CDR2 FQGTGA. DNA for the CDR3: TGTGCCAGCAGCCCCGCCCAGGGGGCCTATGGCTACACCTTC. Translating it yields CASSPAQGAYGYTF.

The chain joins TRBV15 to TRBJ1-2; D is undetermined. The CDR3 spans 13 residues. Germline CDR1 reads LNHNV; CDR2 reads YYDKDF (reference sequence). V lost 4 bases and J lost 1, with 7 bases in between. Written as DNA, the CDR3 is TGTGCCACCAGCAATCAGGTTAACTATGGCTACACCTTC. Translating it yields CATSNQVNYGYTF.

The chain couples TRBV19 to TRBJ1-3; unclear D gene. Germline CDR1 reads LNHDA; CDR2 reads SQIVND (reference sequence). V shed 3 bases and J shed 0 bases, with 9 bases lying between them. The CDR3 sequence is 15 residues long. CDR3 residues: CASSIRVFSGNTIYF. As DNA, the CDR3 is TGTGCCAGTAGTATCCGAGTTTTCTCTGGAAACACCATATATTTT.

The chain is built from TRBV9 and TRBJ1-4, with no clear D. The CDR3 is 13 amino acids. V dropped 4 bases and J dropped 6 bases, with 10 bases sitting between them. CDR1 is SGDLS, CDR2 YYNGEE, per germline. CDR3 in amino acids: CASSPGQDEKLFF. CDR3 DNA: TGTGCCAGCAGCCCAGGTCAGGATGAAAAACTGTTTTTT.

This clone occurred a few times. The chain combines TRBV27 with TRBJ2-1; the D gene is possibly TRBD2 (5 bases). Germline V gives CDR1 MNHEY, CDR2 SMNVEV (reference sequence). This CDR3 spans 12 amino acids. V lost 4 bases and J lost 12, with 13 bases in between. CDR3 bases: TGTGCCAGCAGTTCCCCCCCTCGGGGGCAGTTCTTC. This encodes CASSSPPRGQFF.

Remarks on this clone: A far more abundant clone sits one base away, making this likely a read error. This sample also contains other DNA sequences that code for the same CDR3. The genes are TRBV7-2 and TRBJ2-7; D ambiguous. CDR3 length: 13 residues. Trimming shortened V by 3 bases and J by 1 base, and 7 bases separated the two germline ends. Germline V gives CDR1 SGHTA, CDR2 FQGNSA. In DNA, the CDR3 is TGTGCCAGCAGCTTGCACAGTTCCTACGAGCAGTACTTC. Amino acids: CASSLHSSYEQYF.

Written as DNA, the CDR3 is TGTGCCAGCAGCCCGCGGGTGGCCGCGGATTCACCCCTCCACTTT. Protein: CASSPRVAADSPLHF. The V call is TRBV9, the J call TRBJ1-6; D is unresolved. Germline values: CDR1 SGDLS, CDR2 YYNGEE. The V and J ends lost 4 bases and 8 bases respectively, with 16 bases between them. This CDR3 has 15 residues. The variable domain in full, completed from reference TRBV9 and TRBJ1-6, reads DSGVTQTPKHLITATGQRVTLRCSPRSGDLSVYWYQQSLDQGLQFLIQYYNGEERAKGNILERFSAQQFPDLHSELNLSSLELGDSALYFCASSPRVAADSPLHFGNGTRLTVT.

V and J are TRBV27 and TRBJ2-3, with D perhaps matching TRBD1 (5 bases). CDR1 and CDR2 from the germline V gene are MNHEY and SMNVEV (reference sequence). V dropped 10 bases and J dropped 2 bases, with 19 bases sitting between them. The CDR3 runs 15 residues. The CDR3 protein is CATQDTLRDTDTQYF. CDR3 bases: TGTGCCACCCAGGACACCCTCCGAGACACAGATACGCAGTATTTT.

The rearrangement links TRBV28 to TRBJ2-7, with TRBD1 as a possible D gene (6 bases). The CDR3 extends over 19 amino acids. V was pared by 6 bases and J by 0 bases, with 27 bases between. Looked up from germline, CDR1 is MDHEN and CDR2 is SYDVKM. CDR3 bases: TGTGCCAGCAGCTCGCCCAGAGGGACATCCTTTCGAAGCTCCTACGAGCAGTACTTC. Translating gives CASSSPRGTSFRSSYEQYF.

The CDR3 protein is CASRRGGIYGYTF. The CDR3 DNA is TGTGCCAGCCGCCGGGGAGGTATTTATGGCTACACCTTC. This sequence joins TRBV19 and TRBJ1-2; D unresolved. Trimming left V 9 bases short and J 5 bases short, with 16 bases between. The CDR3 contains 13 residues. Germline V gene sequence: CDR1 LNHDA, CDR2 SQIVND (reference sequence).

The chain combines TRBV5-1 with TRBJ1-1; the match to TRBD1 covers 10 bases. The germline CDR1 and CDR2 sequences are SGHRS and YFSETQ. This CDR3 contains 14 residues. Germline trimming cut 4 bases from V and 4 bases from J; bases unmatched to any gene: 4. The DNA for the CDR3 is TGCGCCAGCAGCCTCCGGGACAGGGGCACTGAAGCTTTCTTT. Protein product: CASSLRDRGTEAFF.

The chain uses TRBV18 and TRBJ2-3; 12 nucleotides match TRBD2. V lost 4 bases to trimming and J lost 4 bases; unmatched junction nucleotides: 9. There are 17 residues in the CDR3. Germline CDR1 is KGHSH and CDR2 is LQKENI. The CDR3 region is CASSRGLAGLGPDTQYF. Written as DNA, the CDR3 is TGTGCCAGCTCACGCGGACTAGCGGGATTAGGACCAGATACGCAGTATTTT.

J is TRBJ2-3 and V is TRBV4-2, with TRBD2 as a possible D gene (6 bases). The CDR3 extends over 15 amino acids. Germline CDR1 LGHNA, CDR2 YNFKEQ. Trimming shortened V by 1 base and J by 4 bases, and 12 bases separated the two germline ends. This CDR3 is CASSQGVTGADTQYF. DNA of the CDR3: TGTGCCAGCAGCCAAGGGGTCACGGGAGCAGATACGCAGTATTTT.

This chain uses TRBV5-6 with TRBJ1-5; TRBD1 matches at 10 bases. Germline V lookup: CDR1 SGHDT, CDR2 YYEEEE. Trimming at V came to 0 bases and at J to 6 bases, leaving 3 bases not matched to a gene. The CDR3 covers 15 residues. CDR3 bases: TGTGCCAGCAGCTTGGGGGACAGGGGATTTCAGCCCCAGCATTTT. It codes for CASSLGDRGFQPQHF. The complete variable domain, with remaining parts taken from reference TRBV5-6 and TRBJ1-5, reads DAGVTQSPTHLIKTRGQQVTLRCSPKSGHDTVSWYQQALGQGPQFIFQYYEEEERQRGNFPDRFSGHQFPNYSSELNVNALLLGDSALYLCASSLGDRGFQPQHFGDGTRLSIL.

The rearrangement uses TRBV5-1 and TRBJ2-7; 12 bases map to TRBD2. Germline V lookup: CDR1 SGHRS, CDR2 YFSETQ. V dropped 4 bases and J dropped 5; count of bases not matched to a gene: 10. This CDR3 has 16 residues. The CDR3 bases are TGCGCCAGCAGCATGCTACCTAGCGGGAGGGCCAACGAGCAGTACTTC. Residues: CASSMLPSGRANEQYF.

The rearrangement links TRBV12-3 or TRBV12-4 to TRBJ2-7, with a possible D match to TRBD1 (6 bases). With 7 bases removed from V and 0 bases from J, the gap between germline ends came to 10 bases. The CDR3 has 13 amino acids. CDR3 residues: CASTSDSSYEQYF. CDR3 sequence (DNA): TGTGCCAGCACCTCGGACAGCTCCTACGAGCAGTACTTC.

This chain links TRBV10-3 with TRBJ1-3, with D possibly TRBD1 on 6 matching bases. The CDR3 loop spans 14 amino acids. Germline V gene sequence: CDR1 ENHRY, CDR2 SYGVKD. Deletions cut 4 bases from V and 4 bases from J, with 11 bases between. This CDR3 is CAISGGGDGNTIYF. CDR3 DNA sequence: TGTGCCATCAGTGGCGGGGGCGACGGAAACACCATATATTTT.

The rearrangement links TRBV7-3 to TRBJ2-7, with TRBD2 as a possible D gene (6 bases). Germline assignment: CDR1 SGHTA and CDR2 FQGTGA. The germline V and J ends were trimmed by 5 bases and 5 bases, with 16 bases remaining between them. The CDR3 covers 14 residues. In DNA form, the CDR3 reads TGTGCCAGCAGCCCGTTTGGGGGAGGCGACGAGCAGTACTTC. Residues: CASSPFGGGDEQYF.

The chain combines TRBV7-2 with TRBJ1-2; 7 bases map to TRBD1. This CDR3 region has 14 residues. With 4 bases clipped from V and 5 bases from J, the junction kept 7 bases outside the gene matches. CDR1 SGHTA and CDR2 FQGNSA come from the germline V gene. The CDR3, as DNA: TGTGCCAGCAGCTCCGAGGGGGCGCTTTATGGCTACACCTTC. Translated: CASSSEGALYGYTF. Filled out from reference TRBV7-2 and TRBJ1-2, the complete variable domain reads GAGVSQSPSNKVTEKGKDVELRCDPISGHTALYWYRQSLGQGLEFLIYFQGNSAPDKSGLPSDRFSAERTGGSVSTLTIQRTQQEDSAVYLCASSSEGALYGYTFGSGTRLTVV.

The table lists this clone with a count of one. This rearrangement joins TRBV19 to TRBJ2-1; 11 bases are shared with TRBD2. Germline CDR1 and CDR2: LNHDA and SQIVND (reference sequence). Trimming cost V 6 bases and J 0 bases; bases outside gene matches: 4. The CDR3 consists of 16 residues. CDR3 amino acids: CASRQGLAVSYNEQFF. In DNA form, the CDR3 reads TGTGCCAGTAGACAGGGACTAGCGGTCTCCTACAATGAGCAGTTCTTC.

The V and J genes are TRBV19 and TRBJ2-3; D unclear. This CDR3 has 14 residues. The germline CDR1 and CDR2 sequences are LNHDA and SQIVND (reference sequence). V was pared by 3 bases and J by 9 bases, with 16 bases between. The chain's CDR3 is CASSMTWSLQTQYF. Written as DNA, the CDR3 is TGTGCCAGTAGTATGACTTGGTCCCTCCAAACGCAGTATTTT.

CDR3 loop: CASSLEGTGTYEQYF. DNA of the CDR3: TGTGCCAGCAGCTTAGAAGGGACAGGGACCTACGAGCAGTACTTC. V is TRBV7-9 and J is TRBJ2-7, with 9 bases matching TRBD1. Trimming took 1 base from V and 2 from J; bases not matched to a gene: 3. This CDR3 has 15 residues. Germline lookup yields CDR1 SEHNR and CDR2 FQNEAQ (reference sequence).

The chain couples TRBV27 to TRBJ1-1; D is ambiguous. Germline-derived CDR1 and CDR2 are MNHEY and SMNVEV (reference sequence). This CDR3 has 14 amino acids. V was clipped by 6 bases and J by 1 base, with 12 bases between them. CDR3 in DNA: TGTGCCAGCAGGGGTCCGAGGGCGAACACTGAAGCTTTCTTT. This codes for CASRGPRANTEAFF.

This clone was counted only a few times. This CDR3 is CASRKVGTGSNEQYF. In nucleotides, the CDR3 is TGTGCCAGCAGGAAAGTCGGGACAGGGAGCAACGAGCAGTACTTC. This chain connects TRBV27 to TRBJ2-7; 9 positions match TRBD1. The CDR3 loop spans 15 amino acids. In germline, CDR1 is MNHEY, CDR2 SMNVEV (reference sequence). J was trimmed by 5 bases and V by 6 bases; bases with no gene match: 11.

V gene TRBV6-5 combines with J gene TRBJ1-4; D possibly corresponds to TRBD1 (5 bases). The CDR3 is 12 residues long. V shed 6 bases and J shed 7 bases, with 9 bases lying between them. CDR1 is MNHEY and CDR2 is SVGAGI in the germline V gene. This chain's CDR3 is CASRTGGEKLFF. The DNA of the CDR3 is TGTGCCAGCAGAACCGGGGGTGAAAAACTGTTTTTT.

The chain has TRBV5-1 and TRBJ2-5; TRBD2 matches at 9 bases. Germline CDR1 is SGHRS and CDR2 is YFSETQ. The CDR3 contains 15 residues. With 4 bases clipped from V and 5 bases from J, the junction kept 9 bases outside the gene matches. The CDR3 nucleotides are TGCGCCAGCAGCCCCGGGACTAGCCGGCCGGAGACCCAGTACTTC. Protein product: CASSPGTSRPETQYF.

The chain uses TRBV11-3 and TRBJ2-7; 12 bases are a match to TRBD2. The CDR3 has 18 residues. Germline V CDR1 and CDR2: SGHNT, YENEEA. V was pared by 4 bases and J by 6 bases, with 16 bases of the junction left unmatched. CDR3 coding DNA: TGTGCCAGCAGCTCGAGCCCACTAGCGGGAGGCCGCCACAGCGAGCAGTACTTC. Amino acids: CASSSSPLAGGRHSEQYF.

The CDR3 DNA is TGTGCCAGCAGTTACAAGAGGGGGTACAATGAGCAGTTCTTC. It codes for CASSYKRGYNEQFF. The gene calls are TRBV28 and TRBJ2-1, with D maybe TRBD1 (6 bases). The CDR3 has 14 amino acids. The V gene's germline CDR1 is MDHEN and CDR2 SYDVKM. The V end was cut by 4 bases, the J end by 4 bases, with 11 bases between.